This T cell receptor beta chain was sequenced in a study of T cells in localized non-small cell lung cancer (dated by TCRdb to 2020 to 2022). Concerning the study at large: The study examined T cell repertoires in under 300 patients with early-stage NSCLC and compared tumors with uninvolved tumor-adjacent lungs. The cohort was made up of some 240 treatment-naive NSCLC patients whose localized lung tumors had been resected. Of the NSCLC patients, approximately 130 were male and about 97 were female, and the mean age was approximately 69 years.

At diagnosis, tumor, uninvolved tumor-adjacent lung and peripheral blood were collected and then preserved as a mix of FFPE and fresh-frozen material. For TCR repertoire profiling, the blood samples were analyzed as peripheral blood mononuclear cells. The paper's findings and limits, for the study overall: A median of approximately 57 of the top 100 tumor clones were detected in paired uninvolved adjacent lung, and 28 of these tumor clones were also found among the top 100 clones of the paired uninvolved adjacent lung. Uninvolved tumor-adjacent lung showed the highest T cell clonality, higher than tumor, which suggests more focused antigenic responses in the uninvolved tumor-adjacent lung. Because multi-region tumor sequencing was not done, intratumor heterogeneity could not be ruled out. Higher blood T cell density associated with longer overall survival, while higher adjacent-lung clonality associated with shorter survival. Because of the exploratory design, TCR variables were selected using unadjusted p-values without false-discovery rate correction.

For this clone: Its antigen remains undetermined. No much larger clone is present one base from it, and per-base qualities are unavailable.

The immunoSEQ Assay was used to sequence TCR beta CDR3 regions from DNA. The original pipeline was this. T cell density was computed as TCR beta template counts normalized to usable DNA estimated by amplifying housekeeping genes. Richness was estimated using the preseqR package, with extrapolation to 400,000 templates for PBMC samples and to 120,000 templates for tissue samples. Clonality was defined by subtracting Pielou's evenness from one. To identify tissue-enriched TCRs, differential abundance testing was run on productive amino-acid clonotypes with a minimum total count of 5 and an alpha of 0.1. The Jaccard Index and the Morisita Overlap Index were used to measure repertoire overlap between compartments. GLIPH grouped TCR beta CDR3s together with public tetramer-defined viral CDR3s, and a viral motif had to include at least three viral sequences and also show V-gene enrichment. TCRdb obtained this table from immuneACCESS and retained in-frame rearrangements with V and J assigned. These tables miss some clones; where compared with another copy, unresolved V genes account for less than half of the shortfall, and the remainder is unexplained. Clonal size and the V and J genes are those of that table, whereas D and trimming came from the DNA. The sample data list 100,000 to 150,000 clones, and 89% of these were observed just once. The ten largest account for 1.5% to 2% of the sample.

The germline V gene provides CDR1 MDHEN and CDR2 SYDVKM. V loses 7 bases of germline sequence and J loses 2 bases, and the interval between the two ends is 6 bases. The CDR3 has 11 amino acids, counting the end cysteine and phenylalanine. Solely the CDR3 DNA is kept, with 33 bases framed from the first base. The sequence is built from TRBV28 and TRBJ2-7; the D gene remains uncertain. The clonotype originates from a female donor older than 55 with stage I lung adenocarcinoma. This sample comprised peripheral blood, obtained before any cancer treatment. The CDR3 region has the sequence CASIGPYEQYF. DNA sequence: TGTGCCAGCATAGGTCCCTACGAGCAGTACTTC.